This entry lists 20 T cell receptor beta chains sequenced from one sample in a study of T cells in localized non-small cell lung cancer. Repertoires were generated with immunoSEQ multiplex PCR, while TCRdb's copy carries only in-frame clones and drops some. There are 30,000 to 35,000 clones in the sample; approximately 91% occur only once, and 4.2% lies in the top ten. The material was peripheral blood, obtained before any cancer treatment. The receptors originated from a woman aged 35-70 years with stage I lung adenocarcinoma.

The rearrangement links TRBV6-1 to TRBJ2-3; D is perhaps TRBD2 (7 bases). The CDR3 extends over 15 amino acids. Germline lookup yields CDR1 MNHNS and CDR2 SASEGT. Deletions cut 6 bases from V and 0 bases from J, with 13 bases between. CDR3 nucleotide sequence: TGTGCCAGCAGCCAAGGGGGGGCTAGCACAGATACGCAGTATTTT. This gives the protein CASSQGGASTDTQYF.

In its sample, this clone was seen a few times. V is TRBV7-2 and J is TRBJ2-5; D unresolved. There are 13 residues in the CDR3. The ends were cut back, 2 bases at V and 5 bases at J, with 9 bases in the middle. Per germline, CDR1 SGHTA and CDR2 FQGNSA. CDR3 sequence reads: CASSLILGETQYF. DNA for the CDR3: TGTGCCAGCAGCTTAATTCTGGGGGAGACCCAGTACTTC.

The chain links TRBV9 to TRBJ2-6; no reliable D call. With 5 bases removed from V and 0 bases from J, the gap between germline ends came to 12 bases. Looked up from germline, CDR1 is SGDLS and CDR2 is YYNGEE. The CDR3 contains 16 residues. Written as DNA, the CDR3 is TGTGCCAGCAGTTACTCCGTGCTCTCTGGGGCCAACGTCCTGACTTTC. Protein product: CASSYSVLSGANVLTF.

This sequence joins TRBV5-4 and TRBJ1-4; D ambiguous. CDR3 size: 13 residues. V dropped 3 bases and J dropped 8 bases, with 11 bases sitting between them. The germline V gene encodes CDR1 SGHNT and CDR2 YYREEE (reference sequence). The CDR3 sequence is CASSSGPSEKLFF. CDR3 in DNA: TGTGCCAGCAGCTCCGGGCCGAGCGAAAAACTGTTTTTT.

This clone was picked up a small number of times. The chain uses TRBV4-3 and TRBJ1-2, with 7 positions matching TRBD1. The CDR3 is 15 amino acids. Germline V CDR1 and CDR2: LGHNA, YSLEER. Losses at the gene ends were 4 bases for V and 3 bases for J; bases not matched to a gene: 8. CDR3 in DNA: TGCGCCAGCAGCCCGAGGACAGGCTTTTACTATGGCTACACCTTC. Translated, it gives CASSPRTGFYYGYTF.

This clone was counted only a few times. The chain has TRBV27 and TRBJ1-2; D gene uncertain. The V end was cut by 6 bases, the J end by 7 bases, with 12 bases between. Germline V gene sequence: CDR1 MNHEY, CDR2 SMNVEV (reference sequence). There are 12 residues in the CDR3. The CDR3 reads CASRTQSGGYTF. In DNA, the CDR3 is TGTGCCAGCAGAACCCAGAGCGGTGGCTACACCTTC.

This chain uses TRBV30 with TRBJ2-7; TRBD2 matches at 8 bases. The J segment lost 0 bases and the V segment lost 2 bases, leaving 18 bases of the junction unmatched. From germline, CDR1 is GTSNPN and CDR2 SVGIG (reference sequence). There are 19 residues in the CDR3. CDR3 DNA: TGTGCCTGGAGTTCCCCCTGGAGGGCGGGGGGCCATAACTCCTACGAGCAGTACTTC. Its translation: CAWSSPWRAGGHNSYEQYF.

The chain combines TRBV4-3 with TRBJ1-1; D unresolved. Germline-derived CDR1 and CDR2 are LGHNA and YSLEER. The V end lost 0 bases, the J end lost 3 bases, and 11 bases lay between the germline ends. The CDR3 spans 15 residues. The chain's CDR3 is CASSQDGIEDTEAFF. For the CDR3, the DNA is TGCGCCAGCAGCCAAGATGGAATTGAGGACACTGAAGCTTTCTTT.

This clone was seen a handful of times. The CDR3 DNA is TGTGCCACCAGCAGAGAGGGTTTCAATTCACCCCTCCACTTT. Translated: CATSREGFNSPLHF. The rearrangement joins TRBV15 to TRBJ1-6, with D hard to call. Between the trimmed V and J ends, which lost 0 bases and 7 bases, there was a span of 7 bases. The CDR3 has 14 amino acids. The germline gives CDR1 LNHNV, CDR2 YYDKDF (reference sequence). Using reference TRBV15 and TRBJ1-6 for the parts outside the CDR3, the full variable domain is DAMVIQNPRYQVTQFGKPVTLSCSQTLNHNVMYWYQQKSSQAPKLLFHYYDKDFNNEADTPDNFQSRRPNTSFCFLDIRSPGLGDTAMYLCATSREGFNSPLHFGNGTRLTVT.

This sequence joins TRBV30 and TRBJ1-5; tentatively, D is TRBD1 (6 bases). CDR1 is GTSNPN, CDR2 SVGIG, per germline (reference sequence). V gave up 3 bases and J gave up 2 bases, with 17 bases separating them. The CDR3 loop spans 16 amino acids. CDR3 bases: TGTGCCTGGAGCCCTTTTCAGGGGTCGCGCAATCAGCCCCAGCATTTT. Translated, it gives CAWSPFQGSRNQPQHF.

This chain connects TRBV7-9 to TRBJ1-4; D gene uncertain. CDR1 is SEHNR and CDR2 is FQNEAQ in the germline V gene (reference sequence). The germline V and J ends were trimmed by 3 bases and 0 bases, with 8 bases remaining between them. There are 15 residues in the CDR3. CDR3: CASSLYRATNEKLFF. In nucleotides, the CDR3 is TGTGCCAGCAGCTTGTACCGTGCAACTAATGAAAAACTGTTTTTT.

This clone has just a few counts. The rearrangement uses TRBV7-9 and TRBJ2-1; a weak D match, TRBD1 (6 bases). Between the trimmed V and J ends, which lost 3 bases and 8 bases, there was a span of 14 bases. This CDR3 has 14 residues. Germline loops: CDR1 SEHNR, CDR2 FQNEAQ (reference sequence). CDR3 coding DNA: TGTGCCAGCAGCTTCGCCACAGGGAGCCATGAGCAGTTCTTC. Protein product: CASSFATGSHEQFF. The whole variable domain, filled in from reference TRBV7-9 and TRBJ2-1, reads DTGVSQNPRHKITKRGQNVTFRCDPISEHNRLYWYRQTLGQGPEFLTYFQNEAQLEKSRLLSDRFSAERPKGSFSTLEIQRTEQGDSAMYLCASSFATGSHEQFFGPGTRLTVL.

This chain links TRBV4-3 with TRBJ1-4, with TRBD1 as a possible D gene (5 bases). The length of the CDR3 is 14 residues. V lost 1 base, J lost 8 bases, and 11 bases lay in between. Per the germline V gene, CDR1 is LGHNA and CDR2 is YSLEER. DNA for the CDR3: TGCGCCAGCAGCCAAGTAGGTAGGGACGAAAAACTGTTTTTT. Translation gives CASSQVGRDEKLFF.

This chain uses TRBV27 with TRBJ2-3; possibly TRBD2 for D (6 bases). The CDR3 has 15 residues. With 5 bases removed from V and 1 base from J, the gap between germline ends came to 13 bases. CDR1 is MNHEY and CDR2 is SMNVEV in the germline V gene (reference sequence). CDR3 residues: CASSLLGGRTDTQYF. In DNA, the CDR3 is TGTGCCAGCAGTCTTCTCGGAGGGCGCACAGATACGCAGTATTTT.

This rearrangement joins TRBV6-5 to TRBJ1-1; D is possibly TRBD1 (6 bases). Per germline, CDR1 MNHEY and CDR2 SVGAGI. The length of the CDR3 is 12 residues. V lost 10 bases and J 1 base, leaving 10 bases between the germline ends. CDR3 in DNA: TGTGCCACAATGGACAGGAACACTGAAGCTTTCTTT. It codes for CATMDRNTEAFF.

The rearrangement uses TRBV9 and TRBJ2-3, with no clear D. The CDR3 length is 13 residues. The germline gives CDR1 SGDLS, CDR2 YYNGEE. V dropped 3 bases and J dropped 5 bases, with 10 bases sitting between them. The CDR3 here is CASSGVNLDTQYF. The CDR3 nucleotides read TGTGCCAGCAGCGGCGTTAATTTAGATACGCAGTATTTT.

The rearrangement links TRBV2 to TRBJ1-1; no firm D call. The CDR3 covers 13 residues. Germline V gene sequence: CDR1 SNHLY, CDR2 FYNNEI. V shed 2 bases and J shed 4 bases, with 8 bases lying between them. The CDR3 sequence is CASSEPGSTEAFF. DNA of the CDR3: TGTGCCAGCAGTGAACCGGGGTCCACTGAAGCTTTCTTT.

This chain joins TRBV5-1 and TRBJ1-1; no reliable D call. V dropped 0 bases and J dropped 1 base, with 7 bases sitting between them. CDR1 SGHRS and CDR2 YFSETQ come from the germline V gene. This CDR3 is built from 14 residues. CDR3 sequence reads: CASSLERRNTEAFF. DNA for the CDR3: TGCGCCAGCAGCTTGGAGCGCAGGAACACTGAAGCTTTCTTT.

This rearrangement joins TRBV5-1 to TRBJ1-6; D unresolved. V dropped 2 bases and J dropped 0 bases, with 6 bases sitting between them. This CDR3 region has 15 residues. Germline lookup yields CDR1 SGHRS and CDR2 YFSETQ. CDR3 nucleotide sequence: TGCGCCAGCAGCTTACCGAGCTCCTATAATTCACCCCTCCACTTT. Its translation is CASSLPSSYNSPLHF.

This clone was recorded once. CDR3 in DNA: TGTGCCAGCAGCGGGAATAGGGGGGGAAAGGCCGGAAACACCATATATTTT. Amino acids: CASSGNRGGKAGNTIYF. The chain is built from TRBV9 and TRBJ1-3, with D tentatively TRBD1 (6 bases). The CDR3 has 17 residues. Trimming shortened V by 3 bases and J by 4 bases, and 20 bases separated the two germline ends. Germline CDR1 SGDLS, CDR2 YYNGEE. The full variable domain, its missing parts supplied by reference TRBV9 and TRBJ1-3, is DSGVTQTPKHLITATGQRVTLRCSPRSGDLSVYWYQQSLDQGLQFLIQYYNGEERAKGNILERFSAQQFPDLHSELNLSSLELGDSALYFCASSGNRGGKAGNTIYFGEGSWLTVV.